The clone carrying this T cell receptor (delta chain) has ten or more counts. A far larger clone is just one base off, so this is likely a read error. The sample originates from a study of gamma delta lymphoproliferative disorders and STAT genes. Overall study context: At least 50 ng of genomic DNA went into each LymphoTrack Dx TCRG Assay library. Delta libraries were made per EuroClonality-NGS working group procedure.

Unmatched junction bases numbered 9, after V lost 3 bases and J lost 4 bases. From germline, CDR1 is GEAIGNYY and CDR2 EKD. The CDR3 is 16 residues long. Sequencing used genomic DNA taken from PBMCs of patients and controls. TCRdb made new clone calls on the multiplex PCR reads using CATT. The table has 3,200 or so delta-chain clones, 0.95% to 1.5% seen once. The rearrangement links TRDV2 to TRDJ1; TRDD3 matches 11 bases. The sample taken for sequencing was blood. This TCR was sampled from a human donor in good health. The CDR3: CACDLLGDKDVDKLIF. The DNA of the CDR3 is TGTGCCTGTGACCTACTGGGGGATAAGGATGTCGATAAACTCATCTTT.